Listed below are T cell receptor beta chains from one sample, sequenced in a study of T cells after yellow fever vaccination. TCRdb processed the 5' RACE reads anew with MiXCR; each CDR3 protein has one entry. Here the sample spans 78,000 or so distinct CDR3 sequences, more than 5.5% being singletons. The material sequenced was CD8+ T cells sorted from PBMCs, taken approximately 11 days after the first yellow fever vaccination. The receptors stem from a man between 18 and 35 years old who received the YFV17D yellow fever vaccine. Both conserved end residues are part of each CDR3. D genes are given only for firm matches. Not every row has a clone size; where given, it reads once, few, many or a size class.

v_gene	abundance	j_gene	d_gene	CDR3aa	CDR3nt
TRBV27	NA	TRBJ1-1	NA	CASSLWGCCTEAFF	TGTGCCAGCAGTTTATGGGGCTGTTGCACTGAAGCTTTCTTT
TRBV2	many	TRBJ2-1	NA	CASDNYNEQFF	TGTGCCAGCGACAACTACAATGAGCAGTTCTTC
TRBV13	many	TRBJ2-7	NA	CASSSALSYEQYF	TGTGCCAGCAGCAGTGCCCTCTCCTACGAGCAGTACTTC
TRBV5-6	few	TRBJ2-2	TRBD2	CASSFSAGGNTGELFF	TGTGCCAGCAGCTTCTCCGCGGGAGGGAACACCGGGGAGCTGTTTTTT
TRBV6-2/TRBV6-3	many	TRBJ1-1	NA	CASSPGFGTEAFF	TGTGCCAGCAGCCCAGGGTTTGGGACTGAAGCTTTCTTT
TRBV4-3	many	TRBJ2-7	TRBD1	CASSQEGTGAYEQYF	TGCGCCAGCAGCCAAGAGGGGACAGGGGCCTACGAGCAGTACTTC
TRBV7-2	NA	TRBJ1-5	NA	CASSLDPVNQPQHF	TGTGCCAGCAGCTTAGATCCCGTCAATCAGCCCCAGCATTTT
TRBV7-2	many	TRBJ2-1	TRBD2	CASSLAGSGGGHEQFF	TGTGCCAGCAGCTTAGCAGGGAGCGGGGGGGGTCATGAGCAGTTCTTC
TRBV18	few	TRBJ1-5	TRBD1	CASSAVRDSAKNSNQPQHF	TGTGCCAGCTCGGCCGTTAGGGACAGCGCAAAGAATAGCAATCAGCCCCAGCATTTT
TRBV9	NA	TRBJ2-2	NA	CASSVGGGELFF	TGTGCCAGCAGCGTAGGAGGTGGGGAGCTGTTTTTT
TRBV7-3	many	TRBJ2-5	NA	CASSRGQGQETQYF	TGTGCCAGCAGCCGGGGGCAGGGCCAAGAGACCCAGTACTTC
TRBV7-9	few	TRBJ1-1	NA	CASTRGNTEAFF	TGTGCCAGCACCCGGGGGAACACTGAAGCTTTCTTT
TRBV5-1	NA	TRBJ2-1	TRBD2	CASSLSNLGLAGGPYNEQFF	TGCGCCAGCAGCTTGTCTAATTTGGGACTAGCGGGGGGGCCGTACAATGAGCAGTTCTTC
TRBV4-2	NA	TRBJ2-6	NA	CASSPRLSSWANVLTF	TGTGCCAGCAGCCCCCGACTCTCATCGTGGGCCAACGTCCTGACTTTC
TRBV7-8	NA	TRBJ1-1	NA	CASSQRGNTEAFF	TGTGCCAGCAGCCAGAGGGGGAACACTGAAGCTTTCTTT
TRBV12-3/TRBV12-4	many	TRBJ2-5	TRBD1	CASSHTGGDSKETQYF	TGTGCCAGCAGCCACACAGGGGGCGATTCCAAAGAGACCCAGTACTTC
TRBV23-1	few	TRBJ2-3	TRBD1	CASSQSRQGARKDTQYF	TGCGCCAGCAGTCAATCTCGGCAGGGGGCGCGTAAAGATACGCAGTATTTT
TRBV3-1	NA	TRBJ2-3	TRBD2	CASSRARLAGASTDTQYF	TGTGCCAGCAGCCGCGCACGACTAGCGGGAGCTAGCACAGATACGCAGTATTTT
TRBV5-1	NA	TRBJ2-6	NA	CASSLDTLPYSGANVLTF	TGCGCCAGCAGCTTGGACACCCTACCCTACTCTGGGGCCAACGTCCTGACTTTC
TRBV4-3	many	TRBJ1-3	NA	CASSQDSGGGGNTIYF	TGCGCCAGCAGCCAAGATTCCGGGGGAGGTGGAAACACCATATATTTT
TRBV20-1	NA	TRBJ2-2	NA	CSARDLGTSNTGELFF	TGCAGTGCTAGAGATCTGGGGACTTCGAACACCGGGGAGCTGTTTTTT
TRBV27	many	TRBJ1-2	NA	CASSLSQGLNYGYTF	TGTGCCAGCAGTTTATCCCAGGGTTTAAACTATGGCTACACCTTC
TRBV19	few	TRBJ1-5	NA	CASSIRVGQPQHF	TGTGCCAGTAGTATCAGGGTCGGCCAGCCCCAGCATTTT
TRBV27	many	TRBJ1-5	NA	CASTPGGGQPQHF	TGTGCCAGCACCCCGGGGGGCGGTCAGCCCCAGCATTTT
TRBV29-1	many	TRBJ1-1	NA	CSVEWGTTEAFF	TGCAGCGTTGAGTGGGGGACCACTGAAGCTTTCTTT
TRBV4-1	NA	TRBJ2-1	NA	CASSQEPAGAYNEQFF	TGCGCCAGCAGCCAAGAACCGGCCGGAGCCTACAATGAGCAGTTCTTC
TRBV5-1	many	TRBJ1-1	NA	CASSWGWGTEAFF	TGCGCCAGCAGCTGGGGCTGGGGGACTGAAGCTTTCTTT
TRBV7-9	many	TRBJ1-1	TRBD1	CASSVTGGTEAFF	TGTGCCAGCAGCGTAACAGGGGGCACTGAAGCTTTCTTT
TRBV9	many	TRBJ2-2	NA	CASSVGGLRLNTGELFF	TGTGCCAGCAGCGTTGGGGGGCTCCGATTGAACACCGGGGAGCTGTTTTTT
TRBV6-5	many	TRBJ1-6	TRBD1	CASSYSRTGPTYNSPLHF	TGTGCCAGCAGTTACTCCCGGACAGGACCGACTTATAATTCACCCCTCCACTTT
TRBV2	many	TRBJ2-7	TRBD1	CASGDRRYEQYF	TGTGCCAGCGGGGACAGAAGATACGAGCAGTACTTC